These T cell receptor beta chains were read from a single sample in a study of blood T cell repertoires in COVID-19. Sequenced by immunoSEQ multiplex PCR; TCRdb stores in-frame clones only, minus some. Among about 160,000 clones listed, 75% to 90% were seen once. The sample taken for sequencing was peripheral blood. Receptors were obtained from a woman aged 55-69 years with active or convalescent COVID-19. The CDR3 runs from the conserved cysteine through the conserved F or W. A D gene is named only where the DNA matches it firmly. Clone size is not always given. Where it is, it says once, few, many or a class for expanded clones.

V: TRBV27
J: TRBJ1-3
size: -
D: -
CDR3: CASSRPGERIYF
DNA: TGTGCCAGCAGCCGACCGGGAGAGAGGATATATTTT

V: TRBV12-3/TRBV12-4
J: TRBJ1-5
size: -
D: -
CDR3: CASSLVVGGPQHF
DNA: TGTGCCAGCAGCCTAGTCGTTGGAGGGCCCCAGCATTTT

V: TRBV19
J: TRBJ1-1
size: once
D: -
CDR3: CASSPNPPTGNTEAFF
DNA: TGTGCCAGTAGCCCAAACCCCCCGACAGGGAACACTGAAGCTTTCTTT

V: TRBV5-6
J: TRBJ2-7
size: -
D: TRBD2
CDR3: CASSWTRRDLYEQYF
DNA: TGTGCCAGCAGCTGGACTAGAAGGGACCTCTACGAGCAGTACTTC

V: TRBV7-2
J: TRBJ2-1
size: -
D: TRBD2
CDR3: CASSLDALSSGGVEQFF
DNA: TGTGCCAGCAGCTTAGACGCCTTATCTAGCGGGGGGGTTGAGCAGTTCTTC

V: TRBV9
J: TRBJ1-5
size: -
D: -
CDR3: CASSPGWGQQPQHF
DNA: TGTGCCAGCAGCCCGGGTTGGGGACAACAGCCCCAGCATTTT

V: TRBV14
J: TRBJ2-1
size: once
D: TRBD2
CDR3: CASSQAVSSGGENEQFF
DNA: TGTGCCAGCAGCCAAGCCGTGTCTAGCGGGGGGGAGAATGAGCAGTTCTTC

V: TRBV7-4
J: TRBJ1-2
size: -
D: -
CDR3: CASSSDRRRYGYTF
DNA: TGTGCCAGCAGCTCGGACAGACGACGCTATGGCTACACCTTC

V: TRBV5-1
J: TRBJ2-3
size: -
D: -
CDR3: CAPSFRSTDTQYF
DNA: TGCGCCCCCAGCTTCCGTAGCACAGATACGCAGTATTTT

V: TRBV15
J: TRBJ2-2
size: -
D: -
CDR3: CATSRDYGETGELFF
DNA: TGTGCCACCAGCAGAGATTATGGGGAGACCGGGGAGCTGTTTTTT

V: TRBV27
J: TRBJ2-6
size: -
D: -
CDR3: CASSLSNSGLFHSGANVLTF
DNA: TGTGCCAGCAGTCTGTCGAACTCGGGACTCTTCCACTCTGGGGCCAACGTCCTGACTTTC

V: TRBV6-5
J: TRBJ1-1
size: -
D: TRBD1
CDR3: CASRRQGGTEAFF
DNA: TGTGCCAGCAGAAGACAGGGAGGCACTGAAGCTTTCTTT

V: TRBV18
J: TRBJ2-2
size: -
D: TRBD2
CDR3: CASSPRTSGGLKTGELFF
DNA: TGTGCCAGCTCACCGAGGACTAGCGGGGGGCTAAAAACCGGGGAGCTGTTTTTT

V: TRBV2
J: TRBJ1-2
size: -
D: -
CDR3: CASSDGGRYGYTF
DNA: TGTGCCAGCAGTGACGGAGGGAGGTATGGCTACACCTTC

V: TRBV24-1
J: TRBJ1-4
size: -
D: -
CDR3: CASRTGWNEKLFF
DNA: TGTGCCAGCCGAACAGGGTGGAATGAAAAACTGTTTTTT

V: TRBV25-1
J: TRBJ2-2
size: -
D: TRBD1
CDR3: CASDRTGSTGELFF
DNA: TGTGCCAGCGATCGGACAGGGAGCACCGGGGAGCTGTTTTTT

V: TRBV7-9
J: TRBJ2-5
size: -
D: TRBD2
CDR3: CASSSGGWETQYF
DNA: TGTGCCAGCAGTTCCGGGGGGTGGGAGACCCAGTACTTC

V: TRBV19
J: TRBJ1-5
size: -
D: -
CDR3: CASSTGQNQPQHF
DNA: TGTGCCAGTAGTACTGGACAGAATCAGCCCCAGCATTTT

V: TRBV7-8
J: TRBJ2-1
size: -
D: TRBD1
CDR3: CASSPQQGFYNEQFF
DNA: TGTGCCAGCAGCCCCCAACAGGGGTTCTACAATGAGCAGTTCTTC

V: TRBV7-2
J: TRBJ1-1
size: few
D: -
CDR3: CASSRRDVMNTEAFF
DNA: TGTGCCAGCAGTCGGAGGGACGTTATGAACACTGAAGCTTTCTTT

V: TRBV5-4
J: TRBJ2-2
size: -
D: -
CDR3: CASSLRDLSTGELFF
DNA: TGTGCCAGCAGCCTACGGGACTTATCCACCGGGGAGCTGTTTTTT

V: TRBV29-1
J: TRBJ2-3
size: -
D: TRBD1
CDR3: CSVEDQGGTDTQYF
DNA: TGCAGCGTTGAAGATCAGGGGGGCACAGATACGCAGTATTTT

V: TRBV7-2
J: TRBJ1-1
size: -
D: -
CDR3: CASSPFDRNTEAFF
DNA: TGTGCCAGCAGCCCCTTTGACAGGAACACTGAAGCTTTCTTT

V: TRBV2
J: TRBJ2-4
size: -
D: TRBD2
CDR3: CASGPGLAGGLEYF
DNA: TGTGCCAGCGGACCGGGACTAGCGGGGGGGCTAGAGTACTTC

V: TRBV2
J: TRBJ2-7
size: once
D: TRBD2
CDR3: CARTSGAPGDEQYF
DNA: TGTGCCAGGACTAGCGGGGCCCCTGGTGACGAGCAGTACTTC

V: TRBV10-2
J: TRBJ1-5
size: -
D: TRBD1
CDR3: CAVQGSNQPQHF
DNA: TGCGCCGTACAGGGGAGCAATCAGCCCCAGCATTTT

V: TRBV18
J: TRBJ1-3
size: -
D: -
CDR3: CASSPGGPGSGNTIYF
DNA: TGTGCCAGCTCACCTGGTGGCCCAGGGTCTGGAAACACCATATATTTT

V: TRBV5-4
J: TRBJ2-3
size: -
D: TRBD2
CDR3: CASTLAGGGTDTQYF
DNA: TGTGCCAGCACCCTAGCGGGGGGGGGCACAGATACGCAGTATTTT

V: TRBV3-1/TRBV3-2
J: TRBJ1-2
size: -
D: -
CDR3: CASSSGNLYGYTF
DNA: TGTGCCAGTTCCTCGGGGAACCTCTATGGCTACACCTTC

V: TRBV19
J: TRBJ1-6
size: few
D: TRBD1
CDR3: CASRDRENSPLHF
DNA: TGTGCCAGTAGGGACAGGGAGAATTCACCCCTCCACTTT

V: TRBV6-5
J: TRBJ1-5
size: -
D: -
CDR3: CASRPLGVQPQHF
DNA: TGTGCCAGCAGGCCCCTGGGAGTTCAGCCCCAGCATTTT

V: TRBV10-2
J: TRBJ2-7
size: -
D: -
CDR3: CASGGGRGSSYEQYF
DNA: TGCGCCAGCGGGGGGGGGCGGGGAAGCTCCTACGAGCAGTACTTC

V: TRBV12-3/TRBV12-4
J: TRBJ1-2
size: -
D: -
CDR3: CASSDSGYGYTF
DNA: TGTGCCAGCAGTGATTCGGGCTATGGCTACACCTTC

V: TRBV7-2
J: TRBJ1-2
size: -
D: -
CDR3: CASSLVRDDGYTF
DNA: TGTGCCAGCAGCTTAGTCAGGGATGATGGCTACACCTTC

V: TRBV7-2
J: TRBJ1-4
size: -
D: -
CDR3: CASSLAVGAGNEKLFF
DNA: TGTGCCAGCAGCTTAGCGGTGGGGGCAGGGAATGAAAAACTGTTTTTT

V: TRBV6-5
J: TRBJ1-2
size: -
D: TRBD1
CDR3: CASSYSTGGYGYTF
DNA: TGTGCCAGCAGTTACTCGACAGGGGGCTATGGCTACACCTTC

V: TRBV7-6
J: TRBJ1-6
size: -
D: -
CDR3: CASSLMAGQVNSPLHF
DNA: TGTGCCAGCAGCTTAATGGCAGGGCAAGTTAATTCACCCCTCCACTTT

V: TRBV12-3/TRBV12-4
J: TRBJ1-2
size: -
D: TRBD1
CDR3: CASGQGTGYTF
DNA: TGTGCCAGCGGACAGGGGACTGGCTACACCTTC

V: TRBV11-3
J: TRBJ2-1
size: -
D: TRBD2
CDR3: CASGTGTSGDNEQFF
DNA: TGTGCCAGCGGAACCGGGACTAGCGGGGACAATGAGCAGTTCTTC

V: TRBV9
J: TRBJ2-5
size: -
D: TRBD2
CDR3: CASSFETSGGAQYF
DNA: TGTGCCAGCAGCTTCGAGACTAGCGGGGGAGCCCAGTACTTC

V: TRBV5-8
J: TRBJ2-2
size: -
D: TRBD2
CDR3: CASSPGLAGRNTGELFF
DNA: TGTGCCAGCAGCCCCGGACTAGCGGGGAGGAACACCGGGGAGCTGTTTTTT

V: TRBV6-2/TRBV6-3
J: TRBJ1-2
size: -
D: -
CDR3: CASSYSIGTGSGGYTF
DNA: TGTGCCAGCAGTTACTCCATCGGAACGGGCAGCGGTGGCTACACCTTC

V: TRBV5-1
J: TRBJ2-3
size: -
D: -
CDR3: CASSLAAAYRGTDTQYF
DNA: TGCGCCAGCAGCTTGGCCGCGGCCTATCGGGGCACAGATACGCAGTATTTT

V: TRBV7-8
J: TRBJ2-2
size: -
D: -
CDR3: CASSPRLVDTGELFF
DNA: TGTGCCAGCAGCCCCAGACTAGTGGACACCGGGGAGCTGTTTTTT

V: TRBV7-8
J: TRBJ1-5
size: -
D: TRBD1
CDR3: CASSLDRGNQPQHF
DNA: TGTGCCAGCAGCTTGGACAGGGGAAATCAGCCCCAGCATTTT

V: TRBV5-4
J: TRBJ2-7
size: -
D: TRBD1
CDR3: CASSRGQPYEQYF
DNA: TGTGCCAGCAGCAGGGGACAGCCCTACGAGCAGTACTTC

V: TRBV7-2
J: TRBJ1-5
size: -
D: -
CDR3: CASSPDSLTGRPQHF
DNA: TGTGCCAGCAGCCCGGACAGTCTTACCGGGCGGCCCCAGCATTTT

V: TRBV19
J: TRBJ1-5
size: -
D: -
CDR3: CASSNISGRKGGNQPQHF
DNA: TGTGCCAGTAGTAATATATCGGGGCGGAAGGGGGGCAATCAGCCCCAGCATTTT

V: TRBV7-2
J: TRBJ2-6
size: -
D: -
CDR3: CASSLVRLSGANVLTF
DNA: TGTGCCAGCAGCTTAGTTCGACTCTCTGGGGCCAACGTCCTGACTTTC

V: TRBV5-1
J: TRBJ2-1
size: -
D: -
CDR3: CASSLAVPEDEQFF
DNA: TGCGCCAGCAGCTTGGCCGTTCCCGAGGATGAGCAGTTCTTC

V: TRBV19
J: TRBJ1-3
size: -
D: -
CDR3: CASRERISGNTIYF
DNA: TGTGCCAGCCGTGAGAGGATCTCTGGAAACACCATATATTTT

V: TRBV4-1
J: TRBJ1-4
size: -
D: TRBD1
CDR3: CASSRSGQENEKLFF
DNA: TGCGCCAGCAGCCGATCGGGACAGGAAAACGAAAAACTGTTTTTT

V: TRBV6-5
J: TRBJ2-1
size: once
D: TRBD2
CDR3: CASRPVRGGYNEQFF
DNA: TGTGCCAGCAGACCGGTGCGGGGGGGTTACAATGAGCAGTTCTTC

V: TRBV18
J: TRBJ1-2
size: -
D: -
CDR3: CASSPPVRDSEASNGYTF
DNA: TGTGCCAGCTCACCACCTGTCCGGGACTCCGAGGCGAGTAATGGCTACACCTTC

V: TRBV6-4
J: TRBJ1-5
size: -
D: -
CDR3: CARGSGRGCQPQHF
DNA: TGTGCCAGGGGCAGTGGGAGAGGGTGTCAGCCCCAGCATTTT